Below, 13 T cell receptor beta chains from the same sample are listed, as sequenced in a study of cytomegalovirus exposure and HLA in healthy donors. The study ran its PCR with 60 Vbeta and 13 Jbeta primers. Data came from immunoSEQ multiplex PCR; TCRdb stores just in-frame clones and leaves some out. The sample yields under 140,000 clones, 76% seen once. The sequenced sample consisted of PBMCs. Receptors originate from a man in his thirties or forties in good health and CMV-seropositive.

CDR3 amino acids: CASSTRQGVSYEQYF. The CDR3 DNA reads TGTGCCAGCAGCACCCGACAGGGGGTTTCCTACGAGCAGTACTTC. The chain links TRBV5-5 to TRBJ2-7; 9 bases match TRBD1. The V segment lost 4 bases and the J segment 1 base; nucleotides outside the gene matches: 6. Germline loops: CDR1 SGHKS, CDR2 YYEKEE (reference sequence). The CDR3 extends over 15 amino acids. The full variable domain, its missing parts supplied by reference TRBV5-5 and TRBJ2-7, is DAGVTQSPTHLIKTRGQQVTLRCSPISGHKSVSWYQQVLGQGPQFIFQYYEKEERGRGNFPDRFSARQFPNYSSELNVNALLLGDSALYLCASSTRQGVSYEQYFGPGTRLTVT.

V usage is TRBV19 and J usage is TRBJ2-2; D gene unclear. V lost 4 bases to trimming and J lost 3 bases, with 15 bases between them. The CDR3 has 16 amino acids. The germline gives CDR1 LNHDA, CDR2 SQIVND (reference sequence). The CDR3 loop reads CASSTDTYFHTGELFF. The CDR3 coding sequence is TGTGCCAGTAGTACCGACACCTATTTCCACACCGGGGAGCTGTTTTTT.

V gene TRBV7-9 combines with J gene TRBJ2-4; TRBD1 matches at 11 bases. This CDR3 is built from 14 residues. Germline lookup yields CDR1 SEHNR and CDR2 FQNEAQ (reference sequence). V was clipped by 6 bases and J by 12 bases; unmatched bases: 10. In nucleotides, the CDR3 is TGTGCCAGCAGGGGCCGGGACAGGGGGGCCAGTCAGTACTTC. It is translated as CASRGRDRGASQYF.

The genes are TRBV5-5 and TRBJ2-3; D might be TRBD2 (5 bases). The V and J ends lost 2 bases and 3 bases respectively, with 13 bases between them. Germline CDR1 is SGHKS and CDR2 is YYEKEE (reference sequence). The CDR3 covers 15 residues. This CDR3 is CASSFVARHTDTQYF. In nucleotides, the CDR3 is TGTGCCAGCAGCTTTGTAGCGCGCCATACAGATACGCAGTATTTT.

This chain joins TRBV7-2 and TRBJ1-2; 9 bases fit TRBD1. The CDR3 has 14 amino acids. CDR1 SGHTA and CDR2 FQGNSA come from the germline V gene. With V trimmed by 5 bases and J by 4 bases, 5 bases remained unmatched. CDR3 in amino acids: CASSPGTGTYGYTF. The CDR3 DNA reads TGTGCCAGCAGCCCGGGGACAGGGACCTATGGCTACACCTTC.

This chain joins TRBV4-1 and TRBJ2-2, with D tentatively TRBD1 (6 bases). Germline CDR1 is MGHRA and CDR2 is YSYEKL. Trimming removed 11 bases at V and 0 bases at J, with 13 bases between. This CDR3 comprises 14 residues. CDR3 loop: CAAGDIANTGELFF. The CDR3 DNA reads TGCGCCGCAGGGGATATCGCGAACACCGGGGAGCTGTTTTTT.

The chain links TRBV10-2 to TRBJ2-6; D is possibly TRBD2 (5 bases). This CDR3 comprises 16 residues. V gave up 3 bases and J gave up 2 bases, with 11 bases separating them. Germline CDR1 reads WSHSY; CDR2 reads SAAADI. CDR3 bases: TGCGCCAGCAGTGATGAGGACTTGGCTGGGGCCAACGTCCTGACTTTC. It is translated as CASSDEDLAGANVLTF.

The CDR3: CASSLWWAGTSSGNTIYF. The CDR3 bases are TGTGCCAGCAGTTTATGGTGGGCAGGAACGAGCTCTGGAAACACCATATATTTT. The chain employs TRBV28 and TRBJ1-3; D not certain. The CDR3 is 18 residues long. Per germline, CDR1 MDHEN and CDR2 SYDVKM. V lost 0 bases and J 0 bases, leaving 15 bases between the germline ends.

Points on this clone: The sample has other DNA sequences that encode this CDR3 too. The chain carries TRBV9 and TRBJ1-2, with TRBD1 matching 7 bases. Germline lookup yields CDR1 SGDLS and CDR2 YYNGEE. V dropped 0 bases and J dropped 6; count of bases not matched to a gene: 2. CDR3 length: 13 amino acids. The CDR3 bases are TGTGCCAGCAGCGTAGTAGGGGGCGATGGCTACACCTTC. Translated: CASSVVGGDGYTF.

This sequence joins TRBV27 and TRBJ1-4, with D tentatively TRBD1 (5 bases). The V end was cut by 4 bases, the J end by 5 bases, with 11 bases between. This CDR3 has 14 residues. Per the germline V gene, CDR1 is MNHEY and CDR2 is SMNVEV (reference sequence). CDR3 coding DNA: TGTGCCAGCAGTTCACTTCAGGGAAATGAAAAACTGTTTTTT. It yields the protein CASSSLQGNEKLFF.

This chain connects TRBV9 to TRBJ1-6; 10 nucleotides agree with TRBD1. V was pared by 4 bases and J by 8 bases, with 6 bases of the junction left unmatched. The CDR3 loop spans 15 amino acids. Germline loops: CDR1 SGDLS, CDR2 YYNGEE. CDR3 nucleotide sequence: TGTGCCAGCAGCTTCGGGACAGGGGAGCATTCACCCCTCCACTTT. Translation gives CASSFGTGEHSPLHF.

The chain couples TRBV5-5 to TRBJ2-5; D perhaps matches TRBD1 (6 bases). Trimming removed 4 bases at V and 3 bases at J, with 13 bases between. This CDR3 spans 14 amino acids. Germline V gene sequence: CDR1 SGHKS, CDR2 YYEKEE (reference sequence). CDR3 nucleotide sequence: TGTGCCAGCAGCCAGCACAGGGTAAAAGAGACCCAGTACTTC. It yields the protein CASSQHRVKETQYF.

This clone was counted a few times. The rearrangement links TRBV11-2 to TRBJ2-3, with D maybe TRBD2 (6 bases). V lost 0 bases and J lost 0, with 10 bases in between. Germline values: CDR1 SGHAT, CDR2 FQNNGV. This CDR3 is 16 amino acids long. CDR3 bases: TGTGCCAGCAGCTTAGAGTTGCGGGGTAGCACAGATACGCAGTATTTT. As protein: CASSLELRGSTDTQYF. Full variable domain (rest looked up from reference TRBV11-2 and TRBJ2-3): EAGVAQSPRYKIIEKRQSVAFWCNPISGHATLYWYQQILGQGPKLLIQFQNNGVVDDSQLPKDRFSAERLKGVDSTLKIQPAKLEDSAVYLCASSLELRGSTDTQYFGPGTRLTVL.